This T cell receptor beta chain comes out of a study of T cell responses to AZD1222 COVID-19 vaccine. The CDR3 loop spans 15 amino acids. The ends were cut back, 5 bases at V and 0 bases at J, with 13 bases in the middle. Germline V gives CDR1 SGHVS, CDR2 FQNEAQ. Clones were sequenced by immunoSEQ multiplex PCR, and TCRdb holds only the in-frame ones, with some missing. In the table there are tens of thousands of clones, roughly nine tenths of which are singletons. Worth noting for this clone: Its target is unknown.

Findings of the study overall: A reported finding is that nearly half of spike-specific TCRs target unmutated variant regions. Just a handful of AZD1222 recipients tested seropositive at baseline.

This receptor was identified in an adult in good health. The source material was peripheral blood, sampled on day 0 of AZD1222 vaccination. This chain connects TRBV7-8 to TRBJ1-1; unclear D gene. The CDR3 region has the DNA TGTGCCAGCAGCCGGAGGGAATACATGAACACTGAAGCTTTCTTT. Translation gives CASSRREYMNTEAFF.